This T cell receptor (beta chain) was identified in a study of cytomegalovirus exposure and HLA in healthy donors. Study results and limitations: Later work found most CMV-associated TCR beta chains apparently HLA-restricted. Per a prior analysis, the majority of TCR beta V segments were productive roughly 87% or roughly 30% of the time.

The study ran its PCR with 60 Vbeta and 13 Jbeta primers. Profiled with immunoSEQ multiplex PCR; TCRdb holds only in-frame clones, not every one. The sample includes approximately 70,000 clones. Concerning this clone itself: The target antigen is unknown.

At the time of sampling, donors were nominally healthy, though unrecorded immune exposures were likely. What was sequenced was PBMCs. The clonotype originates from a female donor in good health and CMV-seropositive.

The CDR3 nucleotides read TGTGCCAGCAGCGGGACGGGACTAGCGGGTTCCTCTGGGGCCAACGTCCTGACTTTC. Residues: CASSGTGLAGSSGANVLTF. V is TRBV7-2 and J is TRBJ2-6, with 12 bases fitting TRBD2. CDR1 SGHTA and CDR2 FQGNSA come from the germline V gene. The CDR3 is made up of 19 amino acids. The J segment lost 0 bases and the V segment lost 5 bases, leaving 8 bases of the junction unmatched.